This T cell receptor (beta chain) derives from a study of cytotoxic CD8 clonotypes in ibrutinib-treated CLL. Turning to this clone: Its target is not known.

Study-level points and caveats: Public clonotypes, an uncommon group, contracted or remained stable on treatment. Clonality went higher at ibrutinib response and then dropped back toward baseline at progression.

Depths of 1 in 200,000 to 1 in 1 million T cells were the sequencing target. Libraries were prepared by immunoSEQ multiplex PCR; TCRdb keeps only in-frame clonotypes and omits some of them. Here the sample spans some 300,000 clones, almost 80% being singletons. V was trimmed by 4 bases and J by 3 bases, leaving 6 bases between them. The CDR3 length is 12 residues. The germline V gene has CDR1 LNHDA and CDR2 SQIVND (reference sequence). The chain links TRBV19 to TRBJ1-1; D remains ambiguous. This TCR was recovered from a human donor with chronic lymphocytic leukemia. Sequenced here: PBMCs, sampled before ibrutinib treatment. CDR3 coding DNA: TGTGCCAGTAGTAGCGGTCACACTGAAGCTTTCTTT. Translated, it gives CASSSGHTEAFF.